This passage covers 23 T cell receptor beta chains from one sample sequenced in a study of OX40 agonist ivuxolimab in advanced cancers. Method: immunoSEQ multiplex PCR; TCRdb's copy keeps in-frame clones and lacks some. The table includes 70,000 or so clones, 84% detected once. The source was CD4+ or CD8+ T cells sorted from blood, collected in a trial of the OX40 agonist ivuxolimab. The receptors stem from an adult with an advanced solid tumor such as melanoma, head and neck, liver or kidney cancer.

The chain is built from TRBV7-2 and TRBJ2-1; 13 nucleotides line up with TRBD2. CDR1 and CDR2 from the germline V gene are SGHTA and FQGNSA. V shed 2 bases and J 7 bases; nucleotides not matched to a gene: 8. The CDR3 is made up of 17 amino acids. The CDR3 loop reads CASSLIIGTSGKNEQFF. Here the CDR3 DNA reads TGTGCCAGCAGCTTAATTATAGGGACTAGCGGGAAGAATGAGCAGTTCTTC. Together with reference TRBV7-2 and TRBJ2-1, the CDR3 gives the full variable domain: GAGVSQSPSNKVTEKGKDVELRCDPISGHTALYWYRQSLGQGLEFLIYFQGNSAPDKSGLPSDRFSAERTGGSVSTLTIQRTQQEDSAVYLCASSLIIGTSGKNEQFFGPGTRLTVL.

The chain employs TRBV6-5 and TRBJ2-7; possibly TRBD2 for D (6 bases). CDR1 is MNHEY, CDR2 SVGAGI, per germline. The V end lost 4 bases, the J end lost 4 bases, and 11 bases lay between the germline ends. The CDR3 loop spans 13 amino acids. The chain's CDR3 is CASSSSGTYEQYF. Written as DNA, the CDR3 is TGTGCCAGCAGTTCCTCCGGGACTTACGAGCAGTACTTC.

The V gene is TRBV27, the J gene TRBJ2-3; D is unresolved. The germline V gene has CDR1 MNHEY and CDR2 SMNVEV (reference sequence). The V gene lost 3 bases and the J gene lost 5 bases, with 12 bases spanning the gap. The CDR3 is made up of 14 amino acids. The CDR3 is CASSFLSSKDTQYF. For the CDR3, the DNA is TGTGCCAGCAGTTTTTTAAGTTCCAAAGATACGCAGTATTTT.

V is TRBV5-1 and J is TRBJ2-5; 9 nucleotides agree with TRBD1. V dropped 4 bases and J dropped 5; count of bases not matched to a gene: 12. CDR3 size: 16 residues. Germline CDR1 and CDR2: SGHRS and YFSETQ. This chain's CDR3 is CASSPLPGQGGETQYF. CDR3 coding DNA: TGCGCCAGCAGCCCCCTTCCGGGACAGGGTGGGGAGACCCAGTACTTC.

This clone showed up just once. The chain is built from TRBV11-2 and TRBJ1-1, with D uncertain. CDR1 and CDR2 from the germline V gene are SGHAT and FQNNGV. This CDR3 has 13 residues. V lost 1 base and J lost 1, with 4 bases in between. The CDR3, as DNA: TGTGCCAGCAGCTTAGGAAGGAACACTGAAGCTTTCTTT. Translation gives CASSLGRNTEAFF.

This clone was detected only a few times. In DNA, the CDR3 is TGTGCCAGCAGCCGCGGCCCCCCTAACTATGGCTACACCTTC. It translates to CASSRGPPNYGYTF. V gene TRBV6-6 combines with J gene TRBJ1-2; D unclear. CDR3 length: 14 amino acids. V lost 6 bases and J 0 bases, leaving 11 bases between the germline ends. Germline CDR1 MNHNY, CDR2 SVGAGI (reference sequence).

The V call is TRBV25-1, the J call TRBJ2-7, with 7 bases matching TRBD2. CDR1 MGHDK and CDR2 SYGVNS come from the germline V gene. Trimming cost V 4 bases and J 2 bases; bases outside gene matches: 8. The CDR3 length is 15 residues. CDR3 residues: CASSAIRDYPYEQYF. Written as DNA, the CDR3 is TGTGCCAGCAGTGCGATCCGGGACTACCCCTACGAGCAGTACTTC.

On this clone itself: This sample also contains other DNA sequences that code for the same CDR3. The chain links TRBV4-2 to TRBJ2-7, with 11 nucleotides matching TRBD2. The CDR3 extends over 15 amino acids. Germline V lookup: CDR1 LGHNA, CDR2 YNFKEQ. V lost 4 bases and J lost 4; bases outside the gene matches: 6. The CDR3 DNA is TGTGCCAGCAGCCCTTCCGGGACTAGCGGATACGAGCAGTACTTC. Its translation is CASSPSGTSGYEQYF.

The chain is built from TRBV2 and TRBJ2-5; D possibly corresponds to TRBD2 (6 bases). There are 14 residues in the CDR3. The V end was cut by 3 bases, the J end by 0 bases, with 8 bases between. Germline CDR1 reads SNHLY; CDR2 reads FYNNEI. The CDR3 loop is CASSDGSDQETQYF. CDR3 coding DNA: TGTGCCAGCAGTGACGGGAGCGACCAAGAGACCCAGTACTTC.

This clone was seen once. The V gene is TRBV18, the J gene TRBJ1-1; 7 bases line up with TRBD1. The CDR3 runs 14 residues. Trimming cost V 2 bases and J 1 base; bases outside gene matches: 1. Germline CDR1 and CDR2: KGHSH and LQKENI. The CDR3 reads CASSPSGGNTEAFF. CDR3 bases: TGTGCCAGCTCACCATCAGGGGGGAACACTGAAGCTTTCTTT.

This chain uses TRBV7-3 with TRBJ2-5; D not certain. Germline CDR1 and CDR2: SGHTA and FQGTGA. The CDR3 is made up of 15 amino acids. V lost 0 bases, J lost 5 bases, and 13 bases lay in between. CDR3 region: CASSLTENSYETQYF. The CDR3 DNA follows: TGTGCCAGCAGCTTAACGGAGAATAGTTACGAGACCCAGTACTTC. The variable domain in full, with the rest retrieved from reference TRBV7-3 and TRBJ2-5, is GAGVSQTPSNKVTEKGKYVELRCDPISGHTALYWYRQSLGQGPEFLIYFQGTGAADDSGLPNDRFFAVRPEGSVSTLKIQRTERGDSAVYLCASSLTENSYETQYFGPGTRLLVL.

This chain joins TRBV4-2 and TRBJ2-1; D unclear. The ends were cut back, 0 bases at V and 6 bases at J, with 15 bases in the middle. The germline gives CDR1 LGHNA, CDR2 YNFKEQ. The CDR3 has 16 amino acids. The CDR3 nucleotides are TGTGCCAGCAGCCAAGATGGCCTAGTAGGAGCCAATGAGCAGTTCTTC. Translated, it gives CASSQDGLVGANEQFF.

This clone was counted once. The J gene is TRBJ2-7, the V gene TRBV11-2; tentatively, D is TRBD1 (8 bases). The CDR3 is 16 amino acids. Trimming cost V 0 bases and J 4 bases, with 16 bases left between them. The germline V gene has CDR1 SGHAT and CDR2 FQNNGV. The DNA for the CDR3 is TGTGCCAGCAGCTTAGAGGGGGGGGACAGGAGGTACGAGCAGTACTTC. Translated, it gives CASSLEGGDRRYEQYF.

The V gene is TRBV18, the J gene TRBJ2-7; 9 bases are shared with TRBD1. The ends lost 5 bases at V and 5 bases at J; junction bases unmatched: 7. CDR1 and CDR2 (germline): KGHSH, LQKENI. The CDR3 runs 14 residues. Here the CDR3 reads CASSTAGTGNEQYF. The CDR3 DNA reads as TGTGCCAGCTCAACTGCCGGGACAGGGAACGAGCAGTACTTC.

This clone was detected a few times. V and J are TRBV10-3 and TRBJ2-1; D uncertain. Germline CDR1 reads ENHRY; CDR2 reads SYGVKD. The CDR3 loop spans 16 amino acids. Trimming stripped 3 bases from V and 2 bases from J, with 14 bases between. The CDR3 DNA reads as TGTGCCATCAGTGATCTTGGGTCTGGAGCCTACAATGAGCAGTTCTTC. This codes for CAISDLGSGAYNEQFF.

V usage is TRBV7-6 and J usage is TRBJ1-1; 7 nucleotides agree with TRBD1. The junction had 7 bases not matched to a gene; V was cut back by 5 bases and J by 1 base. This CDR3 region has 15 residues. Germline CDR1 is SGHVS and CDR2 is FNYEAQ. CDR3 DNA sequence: TGTGCCAGCAGCCCCGTCGCAGGGGGGAACACTGAAGCTTTCTTT. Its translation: CASSPVAGGNTEAFF.

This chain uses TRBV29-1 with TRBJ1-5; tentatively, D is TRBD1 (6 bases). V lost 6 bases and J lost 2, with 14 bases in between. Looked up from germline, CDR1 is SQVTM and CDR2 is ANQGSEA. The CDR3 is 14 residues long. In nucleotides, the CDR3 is TGCAGCGTCGCAGAGACAGGCGGCAATCAGCCCCAGCATTTT. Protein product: CSVAETGGNQPQHF.

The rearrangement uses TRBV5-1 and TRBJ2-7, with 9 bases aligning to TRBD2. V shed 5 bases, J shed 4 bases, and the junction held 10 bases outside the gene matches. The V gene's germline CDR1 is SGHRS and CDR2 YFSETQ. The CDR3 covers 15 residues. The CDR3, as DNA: TGCGCCAGCAGGTATAGCGGGAGTGGGGGTTACGAGCAGTACTTC. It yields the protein CASRYSGSGGYEQYF. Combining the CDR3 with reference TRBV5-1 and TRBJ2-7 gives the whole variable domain KAGVTQTPRYLIKTRGQQVTLSCSPISGHRSVSWYQQTPGQGLQFLFEYFSETQRNKGNFPGRFSGRQFSNSRSEMNVSTLELGDSALYLCASRYSGSGGYEQYFGPGTRLTVT.

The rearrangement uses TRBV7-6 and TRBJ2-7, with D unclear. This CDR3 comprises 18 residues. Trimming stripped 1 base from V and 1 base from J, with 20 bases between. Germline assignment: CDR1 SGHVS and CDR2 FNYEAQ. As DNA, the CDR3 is TGTGCCAGCAGCTTAGTTTCGGGTGGTGGGGTCGAATCCTACGAGCAGTACTTC. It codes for CASSLVSGGGVESYEQYF.

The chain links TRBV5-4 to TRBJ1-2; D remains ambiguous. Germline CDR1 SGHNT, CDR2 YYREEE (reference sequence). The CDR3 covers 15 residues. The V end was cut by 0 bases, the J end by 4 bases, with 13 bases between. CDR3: CASSLETTVSYGYTF. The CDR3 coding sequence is TGTGCCAGCAGCTTGGAAACTACCGTAAGCTATGGCTACACCTTC.

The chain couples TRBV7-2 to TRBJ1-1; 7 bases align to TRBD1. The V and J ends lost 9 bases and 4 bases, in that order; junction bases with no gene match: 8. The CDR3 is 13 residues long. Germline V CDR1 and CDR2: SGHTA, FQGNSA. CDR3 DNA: TGTGCCAGTGGGGAGACAGGGCCCACTGAAGCTTTCTTT. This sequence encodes CASGETGPTEAFF.

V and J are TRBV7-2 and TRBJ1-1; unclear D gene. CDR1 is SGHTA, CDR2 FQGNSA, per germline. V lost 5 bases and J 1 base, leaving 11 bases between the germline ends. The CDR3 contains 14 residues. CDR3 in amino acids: CASSPDWGNTEAFF. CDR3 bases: TGTGCCAGCAGCCCGGACTGGGGGAACACTGAAGCTTTCTTT.

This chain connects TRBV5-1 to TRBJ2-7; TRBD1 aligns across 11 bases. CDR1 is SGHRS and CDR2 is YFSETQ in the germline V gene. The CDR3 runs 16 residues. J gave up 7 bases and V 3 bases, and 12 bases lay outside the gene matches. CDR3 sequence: CASSWGPGQGEQEQYF. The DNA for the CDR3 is TGCGCCAGCAGCTGGGGTCCGGGACAGGGGGAGCAGGAGCAGTACTTC.